Below, 15 T cell receptor beta chains from the same sample are listed, as sequenced in a study of blood T cell repertoires in COVID-19. Profiled with immunoSEQ multiplex PCR; TCRdb holds only in-frame clones, not every one. The sample lists 120,000 or so clones; around 90% were seen once. Sequencing used peripheral blood. These receptors were obtained from a man in his fifties or sixties with COVID-19, enrolled during active disease.

The chain carries TRBV6-5 and TRBJ1-6; TRBD1 might be the D (5 bases). Germline CDR1 is MNHEY and CDR2 is SVGAGI. This CDR3 has 14 residues. V dropped 4 bases and J dropped 9 bases, with 13 bases sitting between them. Here the CDR3 DNA reads TGTGCCAGCAGTTTCTACGACAGTGGTTCACCCCTCCACTTT. Encoded protein: CASSFYDSGSPLHF.

The chain links TRBV10-2 to TRBJ2-7; D not resolved. Germline V lookup: CDR1 WSHSY, CDR2 SAAADI. This CDR3 is built from 13 residues. V lost 9 bases to trimming and J lost 2 bases, with 14 bases between them. CDR3 in amino acids: CASVVGLTYEQYF. In nucleotides, the CDR3 is TGCGCCAGTGTAGTCGGTCTAACCTACGAGCAGTACTTC.

The rearrangement joins TRBV7-2 to TRBJ2-2; 14 bases align to TRBD2. J gave up 1 base and V 3 bases, and 7 bases lay outside the gene matches. The CDR3 loop spans 19 amino acids. Germline CDR1 and CDR2: SGHTA and FQGNSA. For the CDR3, the DNA is TGTGCCAGCAGCTTGACTAGCGGGAGGGCCTCTGGGAACACCGGGGAGCTGTTTTTT. Protein: CASSLTSGRASGNTGELFF. The whole variable domain, filled in from reference TRBV7-2 and TRBJ2-2, reads GAGVSQSPSNKVTEKGKDVELRCDPISGHTALYWYRQSLGQGLEFLIYFQGNSAPDKSGLPSDRFSAERTGGSVSTLTIQRTQQEDSAVYLCASSLTSGRASGNTGELFFGEGSRLTVL.

The V gene is TRBV10-3, the J gene TRBJ1-4; perhaps TRBD1 as D (5 bases). The V gene's germline CDR1 is ENHRY and CDR2 SYGVKD. CDR3 length: 14 residues. V lost 6 bases to trimming and J lost 6 bases, with 14 bases between them. CDR3 sequence reads: CAISQGSSDEKLFF. DNA for the CDR3: TGTGCCATCAGCCAGGGCTCGTCAGATGAAAAACTGTTTTTT.

The V gene is TRBV7-3, the J gene TRBJ1-1; 7 bases are shared with TRBD1. There are 14 residues in the CDR3. With V trimmed by 5 bases and J by 6 bases, 9 bases remained unmatched. The germline V gene encodes CDR1 SGHTA and CDR2 FQGTGA. The CDR3 DNA follows: TGTGCCAGCAGCCCCCTCGGGGACAGCCCTGAAGCTTTCTTT. Protein sequence: CASSPLGDSPEAFF.

The chain employs TRBV6-5 and TRBJ1-1, with TRBD1 as a possible D gene (6 bases). Per the germline V gene, CDR1 is MNHEY and CDR2 is SVGAGI. The CDR3 loop spans 11 amino acids. The V and J ends lost 7 bases and 8 bases respectively, with 11 bases between them. The CDR3 region is CASNGQSEAFF. In DNA, the CDR3 is TGTGCCAGCAACGGACAGAGCGAAGCTTTCTTT.

Written as DNA, the CDR3 is TGTGCCAGCAGCTTACAACTAGCTTCCCTTGGCGGAAATGAGCAGTTCTTC. Translating it yields CASSLQLASLGGNEQFF. The V and J genes are TRBV11-2 and TRBJ2-1, with a possible D match to TRBD2 (6 bases). Trimming cost V 2 bases and J 7 bases, with 21 bases left between them. The CDR3 loop spans 17 amino acids. In germline, CDR1 is SGHAT, CDR2 FQNNGV.

The chain uses TRBV10-1 and TRBJ1-1, with TRBD1 as a possible D gene (6 bases). CDR3 length: 14 amino acids. CDR1 and CDR2 (germline): WNHNN, SYGVQD (reference sequence). Trimming left V 9 bases short and J 1 base short, with 15 bases between. The CDR3 DNA is TGCGCCAGTGGCAAGGGGGGGGAGAACACTGAAGCTTTCTTT. The encoded protein is CASGKGGENTEAFF.

The genes are TRBV10-3 and TRBJ1-2; D gene uncertain. V dropped 3 bases and J dropped 8 bases, with 13 bases sitting between them. Germline V gene lookup returns CDR1 ENHRY and CDR2 SYGVKD. The CDR3 consists of 13 residues. Here the CDR3 DNA reads TGTGCCATCAGTGAAAGTGCGGGGAGGGGCTACACCTTC. Its translation is CAISESAGRGYTF.

This clone has more than one count but fewer than ten. Other nucleotide sequences from this sample produce the same CDR3. The chain uses TRBV11-2 and TRBJ1-3, with D possibly TRBD1 on 6 matching bases. The V gene's germline CDR1 is SGHAT and CDR2 FQNNGV. V dropped 1 base and J dropped 4 bases, with 11 bases sitting between them. The CDR3 length is 15 residues. DNA for the CDR3: TGTGCCAGCAGCTTAGGAACAGGGACAGGAAACACCATATATTTT. Encoded protein: CASSLGTGTGNTIYF.

The rearrangement joins TRBV5-4 to TRBJ2-7; 7 bases line up with TRBD2. Germline CDR1 reads SGHNT; CDR2 reads YYREEE (reference sequence). The CDR3 sequence is 15 residues long. With 3 bases clipped from V and 6 bases from J, the junction kept 12 bases outside the gene matches. The CDR3: CASSSRAGVEGEQYF. The CDR3 nucleotides are TGTGCCAGCAGCTCAAGGGCGGGAGTGGAGGGCGAGCAGTACTTC.

The DNA of the CDR3 is TGTGCCAGCAGCTTAGATCCGGGAGGGCCGGACGATGAGCAGTTCTTC. Protein: CASSLDPGGPDDEQFF. The genes are TRBV7-9 and TRBJ2-1; TRBD2 aligns across 8 bases. The V gene's germline CDR1 is SEHNR and CDR2 FQNEAQ (reference sequence). J gave up 8 bases and V 1 base, and 10 bases lay outside the gene matches. This CDR3 contains 16 residues.

The chain carries TRBV11-3 and TRBJ2-3, with 7 nucleotides matching TRBD2. J was trimmed by 1 base and V by 2 bases; bases with no gene match: 0. The germline CDR1 and CDR2 sequences are SGHNT and YENEEA. The CDR3 spans 14 residues. The CDR3 coding sequence is TGTGCCAGCAGCTTAAGCGGGGGCACAGATACGCAGTATTTT. Translation gives CASSLSGGTDTQYF.

The gene calls are TRBV19 and TRBJ2-1; 8 bases align to TRBD1. The CDR3 is 14 residues long. V trimming: 3 bases; J trimming: 5 bases; junction bases outside the gene matches: 3. The germline V gene encodes CDR1 LNHDA and CDR2 SQIVND (reference sequence). The CDR3 loop reads CASSMDRVNNEQFF. In DNA form, the CDR3 reads TGTGCCAGTAGTATGGACAGGGTGAACAATGAGCAGTTCTTC.

The genes are TRBV11-3 and TRBJ2-1; TRBD1 matches 7 bases. The CDR3 totals 14 residues. The V and J ends lost 5 bases and 8 bases, in that order; junction bases with no gene match: 9. Per the germline V gene, CDR1 is SGHNT and CDR2 is YENEEA. The CDR3: CASSARQGLDEQFF. The CDR3 coding sequence is TGTGCCAGCAGCGCCAGACAGGGCTTAGATGAGCAGTTCTTC. Supplemented by reference TRBV11-3 and TRBJ2-1, the full variable domain reads EAGVVQSPRYKIIEKKQPVAFWCNPISGHNTLYWYLQNLGQGPELLIRYENEEAVDDSQLPKDRFSAERLKGVDSTLKIQPAELGDSAVYLCASSARQGLDEQFFGPGTRLTVL.